This TCR beta chain was documented in a study of a mutant IDH1 vaccine in newly diagnosed glioma (dated by TCRdb to the early 2020s). In terms of the full investigation: Eight vaccinations were administered to patients in weeks 1, 3, 5, 7, 11, 15, 19 and 23, corresponding to visits V03 through V10. Vaccination was initiated 4-6 weeks after radiotherapy alone, or concurrently with temozolomide cycles in the chemotherapy-containing groups. Of the 32 patients who were treated, about 62% were male and 37.5% were female, and the mean age was around 40 years. Before enrollment, patients had received standard therapy of radiotherapy alone, temozolomide alone, or radiochemotherapy with temozolomide; most received the combination. Peripheral blood samples were drawn at six visits, namely V03 (baseline), V05, V07, V10, V12 and V13. For exploratory analyses, longitudinal TCRB deep sequencing was carried out in about 26 treated patients wherever samples were available.

Concerning this clone itself: Its antigen is currently not known. No base quality values were provided; no much bigger clone lies one nucleotide off.

The library relied on the immunoSEQ multiplex PCR assay. Following the manufacturer's protocol, the hsTCRB Kit was used to amplify rearranged TCR beta chain sequences. Sequencing of TCRB libraries was carried out on an Illumina MiSeq. As for how the authors treated the data: The proprietary platform of the kit vendor was used for demultiplexing, trimming and gene mapping. TCRdb obtained this table from immuneACCESS and retained in-frame rearrangements with V and J assigned. These tables miss some clones; where compared with another copy, unresolved V genes account for less than half of the shortfall, and the remainder is unexplained. V, J and clone size are taken as reported in that table, and D and trimming were inferred from the DNA itself. The sample table records roughly 110,000 clones; 90% of these occur just once. The top ten hold more than 0.55% of the sample. Taken with the paper, the label for time point translates to: week 11, during vaccination. A 20-mer mutant IDH1 peptide at 300 micrograms in Montanide made up each vaccine dose, which was injected subcutaneously together with topical imiquimod. Newly diagnosed WHO grade 3 or 4 IDH1-mutant astrocytomas showing loss of nuclear ATRX were present in the donors. The samples were drawn from NOA16, a multicentre, single-arm, open-label phase I trial in Germany that tested a mutant IDH1 peptide vaccine in humans for the first time. The DNeasy Blood and Tissue Kit was used to extract genomic DNA from EDTA blood for TCRB sequencing.

What the study reported, not specific to this receptor: Immune responses induced by the vaccine were seen in 90% to 95% of patients across multiple MHC alleles. Availability determined which PBMC samples were chosen for TCRB deep sequencing. According to the authors, sample limitations meant that analyses of patient blood samples could not be reproduced. Pseudoprogression seemed to be unrelated to changes in the top peripheral T cell clonotypes found by TCRB sequencing.

Looking up the germline V gene yields CDR1 LGHNT and CDR2 FRNRAP. The CDR3 goes from the cysteine to the phenylalanine over 18 residues. CDR3 DNA only is kept here, 54 bases in frame from base 1. V and J lose 0 bases and 0 bases, and a span of 17 bases separates them. The specimen comprised PBMCs, sampled from a glioma patient whose treatment included an IDH1 peptide vaccine. The rearrangement joined TRBV12-5 to TRBJ1-1; matching of 5 bases hints at TRBD1 as the D gene. The source is a woman aged 45-65 years with glioma. The CDR3 region: CASGLVRAGHLMNTEAFF. Here is the DNA: TGTGCTAGTGGTTTGGTAAGGGCAGGGCACCTCATGAACACTGAAGCTTTCTTT. Extended through the reference TRBV12-5 and TRBJ1-1 proteins, this CDR3 yields the full variable domain: DARVTQTPRHKVTEMGQEVTMRCQPILGHNTVFWYRQTMMQGLELLAYFRNRAPLDDSGMPKDRFSAEMPDATLATLKIQPSEPRDSAVYFCASGLVRAGHLMNTEAFFGQGTRLTVV.